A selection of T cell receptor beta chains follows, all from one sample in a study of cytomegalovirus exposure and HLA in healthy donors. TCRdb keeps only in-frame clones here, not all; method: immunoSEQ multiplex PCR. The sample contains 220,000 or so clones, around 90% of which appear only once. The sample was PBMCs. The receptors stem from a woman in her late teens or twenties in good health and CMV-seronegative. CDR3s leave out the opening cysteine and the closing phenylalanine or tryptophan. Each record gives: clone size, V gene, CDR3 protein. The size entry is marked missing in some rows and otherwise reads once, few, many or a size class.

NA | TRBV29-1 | SVADYGPYEQY
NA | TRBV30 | AWGAGV
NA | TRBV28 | ASRSTSGTSNQPQH
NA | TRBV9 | ASSVEGYSGNTIY
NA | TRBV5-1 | ASSLDGLPYEQY
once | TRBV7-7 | ASSLGLAGPGANVLT
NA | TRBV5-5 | ASSVGQGGEKLF
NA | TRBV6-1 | ASSGRGRNIQY
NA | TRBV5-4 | ASSLAVSGRNTDTQY
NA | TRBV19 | ASSPGQGLYEQY
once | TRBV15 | ATSQGAVYEQY
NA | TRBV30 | AWNRDRGRETQY
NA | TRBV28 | ASSFSGELF
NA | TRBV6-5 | ASASRETQY
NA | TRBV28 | ASSRGGSGGYT
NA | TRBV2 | ASRKRTSAGTDTQY
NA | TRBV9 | ASSVGAMTYNEQF
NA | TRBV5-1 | ASSIGTSGSSYNEQF
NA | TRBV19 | ASRDRGMNEQF
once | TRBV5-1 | ASRASNEQF
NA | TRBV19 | ASSFGQGQSAGRPQH
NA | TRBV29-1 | SAEESGTGFRQY
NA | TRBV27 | ASSLLAGAETQY
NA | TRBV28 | ASSDMEGGSYGYT
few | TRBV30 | AWSAGGTEAF
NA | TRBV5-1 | ASSPEGQGAF
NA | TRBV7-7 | ASTSPGETQY
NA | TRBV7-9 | ASSGEGWETNYEQY
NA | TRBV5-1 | ASSLVVSGGYNEQF
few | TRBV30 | AWNWGSEAF
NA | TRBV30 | AWSLDRAQFEQY
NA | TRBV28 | ASSLFRTGLDEQF
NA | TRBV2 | ASSLQVPEAF
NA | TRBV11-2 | ASSLVGADYGYT
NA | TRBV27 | ASSLREGPDTQY
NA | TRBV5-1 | ASSLDGQVLVYGYT
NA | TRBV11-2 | ASSLGRQGATEAF
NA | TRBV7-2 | ASSQLRVYSNQPQH
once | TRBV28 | ASVGVVLGRDSASNYGYT
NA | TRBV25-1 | ASSGSGRNSYEQY
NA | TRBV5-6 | ASSSVGGSNQPQH
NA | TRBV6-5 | ASSPTGLGQPQH
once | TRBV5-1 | ASSLADSSNQPQH
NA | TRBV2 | ASSFGIALAGVDEQY
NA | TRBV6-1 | ASSEYRRGDGEQY
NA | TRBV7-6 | ASSLRPGQTSTDTQY
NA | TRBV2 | ASSDALYEQY
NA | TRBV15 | ATSRDHRGNEKLF
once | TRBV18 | ASSPRGTGPIKNGYT
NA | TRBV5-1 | ASSLDSGNTIY
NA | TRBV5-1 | ASSGGSSGRAETQY
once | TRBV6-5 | ASRPGGGGNEKLF
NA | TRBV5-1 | ASSGTGTGILGYT
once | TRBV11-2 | ASSSLYGSSLRPRNIQY
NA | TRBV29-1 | SVDRQGGKDYGYT
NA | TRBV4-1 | ASSQVSLAGGETQY
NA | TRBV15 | ATQLVPGQGLYEQY
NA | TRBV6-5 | ASRRGLEQPQH